This T cell receptor (beta chain) was captured in a study of OX40 agonist ivuxolimab in advanced cancers. Study information: Prior anti-PD-1, anti-PD-L1 or anti-CTLA-4 therapy was allowed; 30% to 40% had some.

Profiled with immunoSEQ multiplex PCR; TCRdb holds only in-frame clones, not every one. The sample lists 80,000 or so clones; about 90% were seen once. This specimen consisted of CD4+ or CD8+ T cells sorted from blood, obtained in a trial of the OX40 agonist ivuxolimab. The sequence came from an adult with an advanced solid tumor such as melanoma, head and neck, liver or kidney cancer.

The CDR3 region has the DNA TGTGCCAGCTGGGACAGGGTAATAGATACGCAGTATTTT. Translating gives CASWDRVIDTQYF. The J gene is TRBJ2-3, the V gene TRBV28; TRBD1 matches at 9 bases. V lost 8 bases, J lost 5 bases, and 5 bases stayed unmatched. This CDR3 contains 13 residues. Germline V CDR1 and CDR2: MDHEN, SYDVKM.